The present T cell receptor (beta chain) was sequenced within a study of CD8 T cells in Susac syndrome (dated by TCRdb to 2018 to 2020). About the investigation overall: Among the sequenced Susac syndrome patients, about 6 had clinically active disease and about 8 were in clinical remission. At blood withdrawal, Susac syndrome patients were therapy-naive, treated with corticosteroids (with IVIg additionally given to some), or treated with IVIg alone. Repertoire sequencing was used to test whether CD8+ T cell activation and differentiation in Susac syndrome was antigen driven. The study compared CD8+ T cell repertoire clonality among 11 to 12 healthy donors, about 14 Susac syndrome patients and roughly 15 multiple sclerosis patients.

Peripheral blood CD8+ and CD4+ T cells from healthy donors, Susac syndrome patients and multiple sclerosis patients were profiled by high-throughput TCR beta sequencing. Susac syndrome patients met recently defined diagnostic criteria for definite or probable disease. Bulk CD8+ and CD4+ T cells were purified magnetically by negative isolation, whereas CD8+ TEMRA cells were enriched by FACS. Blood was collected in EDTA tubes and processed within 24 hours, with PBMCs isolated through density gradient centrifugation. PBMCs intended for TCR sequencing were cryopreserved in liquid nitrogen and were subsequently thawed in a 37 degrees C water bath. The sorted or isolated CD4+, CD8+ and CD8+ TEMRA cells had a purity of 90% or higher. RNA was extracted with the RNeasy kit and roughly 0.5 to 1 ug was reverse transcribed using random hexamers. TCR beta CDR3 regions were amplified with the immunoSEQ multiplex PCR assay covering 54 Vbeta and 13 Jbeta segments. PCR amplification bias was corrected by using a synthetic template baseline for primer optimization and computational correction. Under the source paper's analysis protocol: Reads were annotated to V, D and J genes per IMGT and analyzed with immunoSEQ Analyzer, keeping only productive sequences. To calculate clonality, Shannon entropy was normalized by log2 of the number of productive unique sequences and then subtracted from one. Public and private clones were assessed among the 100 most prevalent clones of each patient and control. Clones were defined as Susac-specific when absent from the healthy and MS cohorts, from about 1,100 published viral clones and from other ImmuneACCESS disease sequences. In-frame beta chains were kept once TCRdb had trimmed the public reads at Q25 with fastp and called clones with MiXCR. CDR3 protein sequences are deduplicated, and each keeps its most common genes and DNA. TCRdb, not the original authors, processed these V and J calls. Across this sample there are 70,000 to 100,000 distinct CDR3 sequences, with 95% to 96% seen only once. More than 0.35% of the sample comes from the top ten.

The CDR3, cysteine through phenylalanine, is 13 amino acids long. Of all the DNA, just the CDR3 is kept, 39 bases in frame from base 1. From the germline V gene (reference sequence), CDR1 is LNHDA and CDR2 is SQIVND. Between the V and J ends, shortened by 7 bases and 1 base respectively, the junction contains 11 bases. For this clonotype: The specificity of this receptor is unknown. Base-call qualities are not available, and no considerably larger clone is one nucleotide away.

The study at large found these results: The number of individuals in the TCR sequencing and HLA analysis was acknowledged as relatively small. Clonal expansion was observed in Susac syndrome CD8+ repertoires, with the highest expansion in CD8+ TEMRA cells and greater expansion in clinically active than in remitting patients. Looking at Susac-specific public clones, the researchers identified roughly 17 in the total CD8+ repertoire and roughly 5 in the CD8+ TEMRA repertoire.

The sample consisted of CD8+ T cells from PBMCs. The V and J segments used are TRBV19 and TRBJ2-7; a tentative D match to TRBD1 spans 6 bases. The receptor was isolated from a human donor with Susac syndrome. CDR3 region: CASKGGQSYEQYF. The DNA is TGTGCCAGTAAAGGTGGACAGTCCTACGAGCAGTACTTC.